This T cell receptor (beta chain) was retrieved from a study of shared clonotypes between healthy human individuals. The overall study: A couple of female and three male donors aged 18 to 49 were enrolled.

The authors ran the assay at deep level. In the original processing: Because ImmunoSEQ provided only junction sequences with no quality scores, the filtering differed. Sequenced by immunoSEQ multiplex PCR; TCRdb stores in-frame clones only, minus some. Clonal size and the V and J genes are those of that table, whereas D and trimming came from the DNA. The data contain roughly 640,000 clones, around 72% of them seen just once; the ten biggest clones take up about 1.8%. Every one of the donors was a Caucasian adult that lived in Nashville, Tennessee. V shed 2 bases and J shed 4 bases, with 9 bases lying between them. From germline, CDR1 is SGHTA and CDR2 FQGTGA. The CDR3 contains 14 residues.

The receptor was isolated from a woman aged 25 to 39 in good health. The chain links TRBV7-3 to TRBJ1-3; D possibly corresponds to TRBD1 (5 bases). The sequenced sample was memory CD4+ T cells sorted from blood. Sample subset: CD45RA-negative fraction. In DNA, the CDR3 is TGTGCCAGCAGCTTACGCAGGGCCGGAAACACCATATATTTT. This sequence encodes CASSLRRAGNTIYF.